These 25 T cell receptor beta chains originate from one sample sequenced in a study of CD8 T cells in Susac syndrome. An amount of RNA that ranged from about 0.45 to 1 ug was reverse transcribed with random hexamers. TCRdb processed the immunoSEQ multiplex PCR reads anew with MiXCR; each CDR3 protein has one entry. The sample contains about 300,000 distinct CDR3 sequences, approximately 90% of which appear only once. Material for sequencing was CD4+ T cells from PBMCs. The origin of the receptors is a human donor with multiple sclerosis.

This sequence joins TRBV3-1 and TRBJ1-1; D remains unclear. Trimming pared 0 bases from V and 1 base from J, leaving 12 bases between. Looked up from germline, CDR1 is LGHDT and CDR2 is YNNKEL (reference sequence). The CDR3 is made up of 16 amino acids. The CDR3 nucleotides are TGTGCCAGCAGCCAAGATAACGGTCCCAAGAACACTGAAGCTTTCTTT. Amino acids: CASSQDNGPKNTEAFF.

The chain joins TRBV27 to TRBJ2-1; 7 bases agree with TRBD1. This CDR3 spans 17 amino acids. Germline V gives CDR1 MNHEY, CDR2 SMNVEV (reference sequence). V gave up 0 bases and J gave up 7 bases; unmatched junction bases: 12. CDR3 sequence reads: CASSLSIGDSSVNEQFF. The CDR3 DNA reads TGTGCCAGCAGTTTATCGATAGGGGACAGCAGCGTTAATGAGCAGTTCTTC.

J is TRBJ2-5 and V is TRBV5-6; D is unclear. There are 15 residues in the CDR3. V lost 1 base, J lost 3 bases, and 13 bases lay in between. In germline, CDR1 is SGHDT, CDR2 YYEEEE. The CDR3 sequence: CASSLFLFSEETQYF. The CDR3 DNA sequence: TGTGCCAGCAGCTTGTTCCTGTTCAGTGAAGAGACCCAGTACTTC. Together with reference TRBV5-6 and TRBJ2-5, the CDR3 gives the full variable domain: DAGVTQSPTHLIKTRGQQVTLRCSPKSGHDTVSWYQQALGQGPQFIFQYYEEEERQRGNFPDRFSGHQFPNYSSELNVNALLLGDSALYLCASSLFLFSEETQYFGPGTRLLVL.

The rearrangement joins TRBV7-2 to TRBJ2-6, with D possibly being TRBD1 (5 bases). CDR1 and CDR2 from the germline V gene are SGHTA and FQGNSA. CDR3 length: 16 amino acids. The V end lost 0 bases, the J end lost 2 bases, and 8 bases lay between the germline ends. CDR3 nucleotides: TGTGCCAGCAGCTTAGCATCAGGGCCTGGGGCCAACGTCCTGACTTTC. This encodes CASSLASGPGANVLTF. Variable domain in full (rest from reference TRBV7-2 and TRBJ2-6): GAGVSQSPSNKVTEKGKDVELRCDPISGHTALYWYRQSLGQGLEFLIYFQGNSAPDKSGLPSDRFSAERTGGSVSTLTIQRTQQEDSAVYLCASSLASGPGANVLTFGAGSRLTVL.

The rearrangement uses TRBV2 and TRBJ2-1; D is undetermined. The CDR3 runs to 17 residues. The germline V and J ends were trimmed by 5 bases and 0 bases, with 17 bases remaining between them. Germline CDR1 and CDR2: SNHLY and FYNNEI. Here the CDR3 reads CASSWAPAIASYNEQFF. CDR3 coding DNA: TGTGCCAGCAGTTGGGCTCCCGCAATCGCCTCCTACAATGAGCAGTTCTTC.

The genes are TRBV4-3 and TRBJ2-3, with TRBD2 as a possible D gene (5 bases). CDR3 length: 15 residues. Germline-derived CDR1 and CDR2 are LGHNA and YSLEER. The V and J ends lost 1 base and 2 bases respectively, with 10 bases between them. CDR3 region: CASSQGVRDTDTQYF. The CDR3 DNA reads as TGCGCCAGCAGCCAAGGGGTGAGGGACACAGATACGCAGTATTTT.

The rearrangement uses TRBV12-3 or TRBV12-4 and TRBJ2-4; D uncertain. The CDR3 covers 15 residues. V was shortened by 5 bases and J by 0 bases, with 11 bases between the two germline ends. The CDR3 DNA reads as TGTGCCAGCAGTCCTCAGTCGGGAGCCAAAAACATTCAGTACTTC. The encoded protein is CASSPQSGAKNIQYF.

The chain joins TRBV30 to TRBJ1-5; 7 positions agree with TRBD1. The CDR3 is 13 residues long. CDR1 and CDR2 from the germline V gene are GTSNPN and SVGIG (reference sequence). V trimming: 2 bases; J trimming: 6 bases; junction bases outside the gene matches: 4. CDR3 coding DNA: TGTGCCTGGAGTAGAACAGGGGTTCAGCCCCAGCATTTT. Amino acid sequence: CAWSRTGVQPQHF.

The CDR3 loop is CASSSSGTWAHANTGELFF. CDR3 in DNA: TGTGCCAGCAGCTCTTCAGGAACGTGGGCCCATGCGAACACCGGGGAGCTGTTTTTT. The rearrangement uses TRBV7-9 and TRBJ2-2; D is unclear. V was pared by 4 bases and J by 0 bases, with 21 bases between. This CDR3 is 19 amino acids long. Germline V gene lookup returns CDR1 SEHNR and CDR2 FQNEAQ (reference sequence).

The rearrangement joins TRBV24-1 to TRBJ2-5; possibly TRBD1 or TRBD2 for D (5 bases each). The V end lost 3 bases, the J end lost 5 bases, and 9 bases lay between the germline ends. CDR1 is KGHDR, CDR2 SFDVKD, per germline. This CDR3 spans 13 amino acids. In nucleotides, the CDR3 is TGTGCCACCAGTGATGGGGGATGGGAGACCCAGTACTTC. Its translation: CATSDGGWETQYF.

CDR3 sequence: CASSLDTGGYGYTF. In DNA form, the CDR3 reads TGCGCCAGCAGCTTGGACACCGGAGGCTATGGCTACACCTTC. The V and J genes are TRBV5-1 and TRBJ1-2; D unresolved. Trimming stripped 0 bases from V and 4 bases from J, with 10 bases between. Germline values: CDR1 SGHRS, CDR2 YFSETQ. The CDR3 loop spans 14 amino acids.

V is TRBV5-1 and J is TRBJ1-2; possible D gene TRBD1, 6 bases. In germline, CDR1 is SGHRS, CDR2 YFSETQ. The CDR3 sequence is 21 residues long. Trimming took off 0 bases at V and 0 bases at J, with 27 bases between the two ends. The DNA for the CDR3 is TGCGCCAGCAGCTTGGGGGGACAAAATTGGCGGCGGATAACTACTAACTATGGCTACACCTTC. Amino acids: CASSLGGQNWRRITTNYGYTF.

J is TRBJ2-5 and V is TRBV6-1, with 7 bases that match TRBD1. Per germline, CDR1 MNHNS and CDR2 SASEGT. The CDR3 length is 16 residues. J lost 0 bases, V lost 6 bases, and 10 bases had no gene match. Here the CDR3 DNA reads TGTGCCAGCAGCTGGAGATATGGGACAGACCAAGAGACCCAGTACTTC. This encodes CASSWRYGTDQETQYF.

The V call is TRBV7-8, the J call TRBJ1-6; no clear D. Trimming took off 7 bases at V and 8 bases at J, with 12 bases between the two ends. CDR1 SGHVS and CDR2 FQNEAQ come from the germline V gene. The CDR3 runs 13 residues. CDR3 bases: TGTGCCAGCACCCCGGTTTGGGATTCACCCCTCCACTTT. Encoded protein: CASTPVWDSPLHF.

The chain has TRBV6-4 and TRBJ1-1; D gene unclear. V lost 0 bases to trimming and J lost 3 bases, with 5 bases between them. The CDR3 spans 13 residues. CDR1 and CDR2 from the germline V gene are MRHNA and SNTAGT. The CDR3 spells CASSDSSDTEAFF. The CDR3 DNA is TGTGCCAGCAGTGACTCCTCTGACACTGAAGCTTTCTTT.

The chain joins TRBV30 to TRBJ2-7; 11 nucleotides match TRBD2. Losses at the gene ends were 0 bases for V and 9 bases for J; bases not matched to a gene: 7. In germline, CDR1 is GTSNPN, CDR2 SVGIG (reference sequence). The CDR3 runs to 14 residues. CDR3 residues: CAWSVTLAGGTQYF. The CDR3 DNA is TGTGCCTGGAGTGTCACCTTAGCGGGGGGGACGCAGTACTTC.

This chain uses TRBV20-1 with TRBJ2-2, with TRBD2 identical over 10 bases. The CDR3 consists of 14 residues. Germline assignment: CDR1 DFQATT and CDR2 SNEGSKA (reference sequence). Losses at the gene ends were 5 bases for V and 3 bases for J; bases not matched to a gene: 3. The CDR3 loop reads CSAHGTSDTGELFF. DNA for the CDR3: TGCAGTGCTCACGGGACTAGCGACACCGGGGAGCTGTTTTTT.

J is TRBJ1-5 and V is TRBV23-1, with unresolved D. TRBV23-1 is designated an ORF whose function remains uncertain. CDR3 size: 18 residues. Trimming took off 4 bases at V and 0 bases at J, with 19 bases between the two ends. In DNA, the CDR3 is TGCGCCAGCAGTCCCAACCAGAGCACCCCTTATAGCAATCAGCCCCAGCATTTT. Translating gives CASSPNQSTPYSNQPQHF.

This sequence joins TRBV6-2 or TRBV6-3 and TRBJ2-7; D gene uncertain. This CDR3 comprises 13 residues. The V and J ends lost 3 bases and 2 bases respectively, with 8 bases between them. Germline V CDR1 and CDR2: MNHEY, SVGEGT. The CDR3 DNA reads TGTGCCAGCAGTTATGGCGGCACCTACGAGCAGTACTTC. Residues: CASSYGGTYEQYF.

Turning to this clonotype: One end of the junction is discordant with germline, which a read error may explain. The chain uses TRBV12-3 or TRBV12-4 and TRBJ2-5; 10 bases line up with TRBD2. This CDR3 has 14 residues. The CDR3 loop reads CASTLGTSDETQYF. CDR3 DNA sequence: TGTGCCAGCACTTTAGGGACTAGCGATGAGACCCAGTACTTC.

This sequence joins TRBV4-2 and TRBJ2-3, with TRBD1 identical over 8 bases. Germline values: CDR1 LGHNA, CDR2 YNFKEQ. Trimming at V came to 0 bases and at J to 3 bases, leaving 8 bases not matched to a gene. The CDR3 is 17 amino acids. CDR3 loop: CASSQDNGGQGTDTQYF. DNA of the CDR3: TGTGCCAGCAGCCAAGATAATGGAGGACAGGGAACAGATACGCAGTATTTT.

The rearrangement joins TRBV5-1 to TRBJ2-5, with 11 bases lining up with TRBD2. Germline lookup yields CDR1 SGHRS and CDR2 YFSETQ. CDR3 length equals 16 residues. V lost 4 bases and J lost 1; bases outside the gene matches: 6. The CDR3 DNA follows: TGCGCCAGCAGCGCCCGACTAGCGGGGTTCCAAGAGACCCAGTACTTC. Translated: CASSARLAGFQETQYF.

The chain employs TRBV12-3 or TRBV12-4 and TRBJ2-3; TRBD2 aligns across 8 bases. J lost 3 bases, V lost 4 bases, and 9 bases had no gene match. The CDR3 is 16 residues long. CDR3 coding DNA: TGTGCCAGCAGTTCGGATAGCGGGGTTAGGACAGATACGCAGTATTTT. Translating it yields CASSSDSGVRTDTQYF.

A single count supports this clonotype. The rearrangement links TRBV9 to TRBJ2-3, with D perhaps matching TRBD1 or TRBD2 (5 bases each). CDR1 and CDR2 (germline): SGDLS, YYNGEE. The CDR3 extends over 17 amino acids. V was pared by 3 bases and J by 6 bases, with 23 bases between. In DNA form, the CDR3 reads TGTGCCAGCAGCGGATCCGGGACGCCCAGCTCCCCCGATACGCAGTATTTT. Translated, it gives CASSGSGTPSSPDTQYF.

This chain connects TRBV3-1 to TRBJ2-5; TRBD2 agrees at 15 bases. In germline, CDR1 is LGHDT, CDR2 YNNKEL (reference sequence). Germline trimming cut 6 bases from V and 4 bases from J; bases unmatched to any gene: 9. This CDR3 spans 17 amino acids. The CDR3 sequence: CASSRGLAGGQGETQYF. The CDR3 bases are TGTGCCAGCAGTCGAGGACTAGCGGGGGGGCAGGGAGAGACCCAGTACTTC.